What follows is one TCR beta chain and its context. As yet, its antigen is unknown. Profiling relied on immunoSEQ multiplex PCR, and the TCRdb table lists in-frame clones only, not all of them. The sample has some 64,000 clones; over 90% are singletons. This sample was taken from a study of graft-versus-host responses after intestinal transplantation. Across the whole study: Isolated intestinal, liver-intestinal, or multivisceral transplants were what recipients had. Each patient got anti-thymocyte globulin induction, then tacrolimus and steroids for around three years. Study-wide results and caveats: The marrow of recipients harbored GvH clones, and ileum or blood showed some of them first. The study associated peak circulating GvH clone levels with early post-transplant HvG declines.

V shed 3 bases and J 6 bases; nucleotides not matched to a gene: 6. This CDR3 spans 15 amino acids. Germline lookup yields CDR1 SGDLS and CDR2 YYNGEE. V is TRBV9 and J is TRBJ2-7; 13 bases align to TRBD2. This TCR derives from a human donor who was the organ donor for an intestinal transplant. Specimen: unstimulated CD8+ T cells sorted from spleen or lymph node cells, collected before transplant. This chain's CDR3 is CASSARTSGSSEQYF. The CDR3, as DNA: TGTGCCAGCAGCGCAAGGACTAGCGGGAGCTCCGAGCAGTACTTC.